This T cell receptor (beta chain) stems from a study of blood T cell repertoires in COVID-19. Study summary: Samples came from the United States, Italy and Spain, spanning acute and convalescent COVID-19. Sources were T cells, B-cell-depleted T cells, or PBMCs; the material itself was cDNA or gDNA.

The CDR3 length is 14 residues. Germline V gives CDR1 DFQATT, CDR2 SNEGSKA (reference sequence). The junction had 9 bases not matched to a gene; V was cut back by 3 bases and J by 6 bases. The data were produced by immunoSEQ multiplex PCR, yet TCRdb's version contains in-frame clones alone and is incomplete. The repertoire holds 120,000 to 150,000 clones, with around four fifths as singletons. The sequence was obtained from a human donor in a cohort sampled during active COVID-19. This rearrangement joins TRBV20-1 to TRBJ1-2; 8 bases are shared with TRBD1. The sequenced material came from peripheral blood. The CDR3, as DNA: TGCAGTGCTAGTACCCTGGACAGGGCGAATGGCTACACCTTC. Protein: CSASTLDRANGYTF.